These 22 T cell receptor beta chains originate from one sample sequenced in a study of T cells in Graves' hyperthyroidism and ophthalmopathy (dated by TCRdb to the late 2010s). Preparation of the library involved multiplex PCR. Instrument used: Illumina HiSeq 2000. The TCR beta CDR3 regions were amplified from RNA transcripts. A first-round RT-PCR of the TCR CDR3 used the HTBI primer set with the Qiagen OneStep RT-PCR kit. TCRdb itself trimmed the public reads at Q25 with fastp, ran MiXCR and retained productive beta chains. CDR3 protein sequences are deduplicated, and each keeps its most common genes and DNA. Here the sample has roughly 630,000 distinct CDR3 sequences; around 16% occur a single time. The top ten clones comprise under 7.5% of the sample. The sample was blood. The receptors were gathered from a woman in her 30s with Graves' hyperthyroidism.

This chain links TRBV10-3 with TRBJ1-4; D not resolved. Germline V gene data show CDR1 as ENHRY and CDR2 as SYGVKD. CDR3 length: 14 residues. V lost 0 bases and J 10 bases, leaving 12 bases between the germline ends. The CDR3 coding sequence is TGTGCCATCAGTGAGTCGACGAAGGTGGGAAAACTGTTTTTT. Its translation: CAISESTKVGKLFF.

The rearrangement uses TRBV20-1 and TRBJ2-5, with 10 bases lining up with TRBD1. The CDR3 loop spans 16 amino acids. Losses at the gene ends were 1 base for V and 5 bases for J; bases not matched to a gene: 10. CDR1 DFQATT and CDR2 SNEGSKA come from the germline V gene (reference sequence). This chain's CDR3 is CSARGSRTGGPETQYF. The CDR3 region has the DNA TGCAGTGCTAGAGGGTCCCGGACAGGGGGACCCGAGACCCAGTACTTC.

This clonotype was counted ten times or more. This rearrangement joins TRBV11-2 to TRBJ2-1; D might be TRBD2 (6 bases). The CDR3 has 16 residues. V shed 1 base and J shed 5 bases, with 15 bases lying between them. In germline, CDR1 is SGHAT, CDR2 FQNNGV. The DNA of the CDR3 is TGTGCCAGCAGCTTAGGAGCGGCGGGGCACAACAATGAGCAGTTCTTC. It encodes CASSLGAAGHNNEQFF.

This clonotype was counted a few times. The rearrangement uses TRBV27 and TRBJ2-2; D is possibly TRBD1 (6 bases). V was cut by 3 bases and J by 4 bases, with 9 bases left in between. Germline V gives CDR1 MNHEY, CDR2 SMNVEV (reference sequence). The CDR3 is 14 residues long. For the CDR3, the DNA is TGTGCCAGCAGTTTTCAGGGGAGCACCGGGGAGCTGTTTTTT. Protein sequence: CASSFQGSTGELFF.

This clonotype was recorded many times. The V call is TRBV3-1, the J call TRBJ1-2; no definite D call. The CDR3 runs to 15 residues. Germline CDR1 reads LGHDT; CDR2 reads YNNKEL (reference sequence). V was shortened by 1 base and J by 2 bases, with 11 bases between the two germline ends. The CDR3 sequence is CASSQVLSGNYGYTF. The CDR3 DNA reads as TGTGCCAGCAGCCAAGTCCTGTCCGGAAACTATGGCTACACCTTC.

This clonotype was seen ten or more times. The DNA of the CDR3 is TGCGCCAGCAGCTTGGAGTCCCTGGGCTATGGCTACACCTTC. Its protein product is CASSLESLGYGYTF. The genes are TRBV5-1 and TRBJ1-2, with D unresolved. The germline V gene has CDR1 SGHRS and CDR2 YFSETQ. The V end lost 0 bases, the J end lost 4 bases, and 10 bases lay between the germline ends. The CDR3 totals 14 residues.

This clonotype was detected only a few times. V gene TRBV20-1 combines with J gene TRBJ2-1; the D gene is possibly TRBD2 (6 bases). Trimming pared 7 bases from V and 0 bases from J, leaving 13 bases between. The germline gives CDR1 DFQATT, CDR2 SNEGSKA (reference sequence). CDR3 length equals 14 residues. The CDR3 loop reads CSGMGGNSYNEQFF. The CDR3, as DNA: TGCAGTGGGATGGGCGGGAACTCCTACAATGAGCAGTTCTTC.

As for this clonotype: At one of its ends the junction is not consistent with the germline gene, which may arise from a read error. V gene TRBV12-3 or TRBV12-4 combines with J gene TRBJ1-1; D is ambiguous. The CDR3 consists of 19 residues. The CDR3: CASSLQLSGNWWSNTETFF. The CDR3 bases are TGTGCCAGCAGTTTACAGCTGTCGGGGAATTGGTGGAGTAACACTGAAACTTTCTTT.

This clonotype was seen at least ten times. The chain couples TRBV27 to TRBJ2-7; 8 nucleotides line up with TRBD2. Germline CDR1 and CDR2: MNHEY and SMNVEV (reference sequence). The V and J ends lost 5 bases and 4 bases, in that order; junction bases with no gene match: 7. The CDR3 totals 14 residues. CDR3 bases: TGTGCCAGCAGTCCGGGACTAGACGGGTACGAGCAGTACTTC. Translating gives CASSPGLDGYEQYF.

This clonotype was counted at least ten times. This chain uses TRBV2 with TRBJ1-5; 8 bases align to TRBD1. The length of the CDR3 is 16 residues. V dropped 4 bases and J dropped 4; count of bases not matched to a gene: 9. The V gene's germline CDR1 is SNHLY and CDR2 FYNNEI. Here the CDR3 DNA reads TGTGCCAGCAGTGGAATCGGTGGACAGGGAAATCAGCCCCAGCATTTT. As protein: CASSGIGGQGNQPQHF.

Only a few counts were recorded for this clonotype. The genes are TRBV6-6 and TRBJ1-3; weak D call: TRBD1 (5 bases). The CDR3 contains 16 residues. The germline V gene has CDR1 MNHNY and CDR2 SVGAGI (reference sequence). V dropped 2 bases and J dropped 2 bases, with 13 bases sitting between them. CDR3 bases: TGTGCCAGCAGTTACCGGTTCGGGGGAGCTGGAAACACCATATATTTT. Protein sequence: CASSYRFGGAGNTIYF.

This clonotype was detected many times. The chain carries TRBV7-2 and TRBJ2-3; a weak D match, TRBD2 (6 bases). The CDR3 covers 14 residues. The germline CDR1 and CDR2 sequences are SGHTA and FQGNSA. Trimming left V 1 base short and J 4 bases short, with 9 bases between. The CDR3: CASSLDGRADTQYF. CDR3 DNA: TGTGCCAGCAGCTTAGACGGGAGAGCAGATACGCAGTATTTT.

This clonotype was observed at least ten times. The rearrangement links TRBV6-1 to TRBJ2-1; 11 nucleotides line up with TRBD2. CDR1 MNHNS and CDR2 SASEGT come from the germline V gene. With 3 bases clipped from V and 3 bases from J, the junction kept 4 bases outside the gene matches. The length of the CDR3 is 16 residues. CDR3 sequence reads: CASSEGLAVFYNEQFF. CDR3 DNA sequence: TGTGCCAGCAGTGAGGGACTAGCGGTTTTCTACAATGAGCAGTTCTTC.

The gene calls are TRBV27 and TRBJ2-7, with TRBD2 as a possible D gene (5 bases). V was pared by 1 base and J by 2 bases, with 9 bases between. The CDR3 totals 14 residues. Germline CDR1 MNHEY, CDR2 SMNVEV (reference sequence). The CDR3, as DNA: TGTGCCAGCAGTTTATTCGGGAAAACCTACGAGCAGTACTTC. Translation gives CASSLFGKTYEQYF.

This clonotype was seen a single time. A read error may explain this, as a much larger clone is one base away. No conserved phenylalanine or tryptophan is present at the end of the CDR3, so a read error is the likely explanation. The chain combines TRBV20-1 with TRBJ1-1; D gene uncertain. CDR3 length: 11 amino acids. Germline CDR1 and CDR2: DFQATT and SNEGSKA (reference sequence). V was cut by 7 bases and J by 5 bases, with 11 bases left in between. The CDR3 here is CSVLLGTEAFL. The CDR3 nucleotides read TGCAGTGTTCTCCTGGGAACTGAAGCTTTCCTT.

This clonotype was seen ten or more times. V usage is TRBV5-6 and J usage is TRBJ1-2; D not resolved. Germline CDR1 reads SGHDT; CDR2 reads YYEEEE. CDR3 size: 15 residues. With 0 bases removed from V and 8 bases from J, the gap between germline ends came to 17 bases. The CDR3 loop reads CASSLEVTGATGYTF. CDR3 in DNA: TGTGCCAGCAGCTTGGAGGTCACGGGTGCGACGGGCTACACCTTC.

The rearrangement joins TRBV11-3 to TRBJ2-1, with D tentatively TRBD1 (6 bases). In germline, CDR1 is SGHNT, CDR2 YENEEA. The ends were cut back, 0 bases at V and 5 bases at J, with 11 bases in the middle. The CDR3 is made up of 15 amino acids. Here the CDR3 DNA reads TGTGCCAGCAGCTTAGACAGGGGAATACACAATGAGCAGTTCTTC. Its protein product is CASSLDRGIHNEQFF.

This clonotype was seen ten or more times. The chain joins TRBV7-2 to TRBJ2-1; D is perhaps TRBD2 (6 bases). The germline gives CDR1 SGHTA, CDR2 FQGNSA. Trimming cost V 4 bases and J 3 bases, with 13 bases left between them. The CDR3 totals 15 residues. The CDR3 region is CASSSRDLLYNEQFF. CDR3 sequence (DNA): TGTGCCAGCAGCTCCAGGGACTTGCTCTACAATGAGCAGTTCTTC.

The V gene is TRBV9, the J gene TRBJ1-2, with TRBD1 identical over 9 bases. The V gene's germline CDR1 is SGDLS and CDR2 YYNGEE. The CDR3 has 16 residues. V dropped 4 bases and J dropped 1; count of bases not matched to a gene: 8. The CDR3 loop is CASSLRDRAYNYGYTF. CDR3 nucleotides: TGTGCCAGCAGCCTCCGGGACAGGGCTTATAACTATGGCTACACCTTC.

A remark on this clonotype: Mismatch with germline at one junction end may stem from a read error. The chain combines TRBV12-5 with TRBJ2-7; 10 nucleotides line up with TRBD1. Germline V CDR1 and CDR2: LGHNT, FRNRAP. This CDR3 region has 15 residues. CDR3 protein: CAGGLSSGTGDEQYF. CDR3 nucleotides: TGTGCTGGTGGTTTGTCCTCCGGGACAGGGGACGAGCAGTACTTC.

The chain carries TRBV4-1 and TRBJ1-6; D is undetermined. Germline CDR1 is MGHRA and CDR2 is YSYEKL. With 0 bases removed from V and 7 bases from J, the gap between germline ends came to 4 bases. The CDR3 has 13 residues. CDR3 residues: CASSQDMNSPLHF. The CDR3 DNA follows: TGCGCCAGCAGCCAAGATATGAATTCACCCCTCCACTTT.

This clonotype was counted at least ten times. J is TRBJ1-1 and V is TRBV3-1; the D gene is possibly TRBD1 (6 bases). In germline, CDR1 is LGHDT, CDR2 YNNKEL (reference sequence). There are 13 residues in the CDR3. The V gene lost 6 bases and the J gene lost 0 bases, with 8 bases spanning the gap. The CDR3 loop reads CASSGQLNTEAFF. In DNA, the CDR3 is TGTGCCAGCAGTGGACAGTTGAACACTGAAGCTTTCTTT.